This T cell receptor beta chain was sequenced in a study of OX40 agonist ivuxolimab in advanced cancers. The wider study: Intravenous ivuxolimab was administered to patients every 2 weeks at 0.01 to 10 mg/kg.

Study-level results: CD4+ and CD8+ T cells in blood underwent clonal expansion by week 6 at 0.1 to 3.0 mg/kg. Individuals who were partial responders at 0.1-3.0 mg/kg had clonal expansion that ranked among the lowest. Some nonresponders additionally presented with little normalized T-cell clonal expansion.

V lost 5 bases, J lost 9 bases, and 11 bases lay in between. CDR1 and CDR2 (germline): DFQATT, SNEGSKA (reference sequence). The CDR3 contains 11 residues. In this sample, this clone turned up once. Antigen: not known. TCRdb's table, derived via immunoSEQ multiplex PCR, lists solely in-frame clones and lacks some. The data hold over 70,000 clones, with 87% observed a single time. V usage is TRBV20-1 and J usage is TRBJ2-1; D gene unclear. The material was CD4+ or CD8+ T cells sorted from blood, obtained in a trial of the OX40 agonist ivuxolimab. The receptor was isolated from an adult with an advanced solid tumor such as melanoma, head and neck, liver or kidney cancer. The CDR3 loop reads CSASPGREQFF. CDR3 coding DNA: TGCAGTGCTTCCCCGGGCCGTGAGCAGTTCTTC.